The 16 T cell receptor beta chains reported below all come from one sample, sequenced in a study of T cells in Graves' hyperthyroidism and ophthalmopathy. Amplified TCR beta CDR3 regions came from RNA transcripts. HTBI primers were used for first-round RT-PCR of the TCR CDR3. TCRdb analysed the multiplex PCR reads with MiXCR anew, one entry per CDR3 protein. Among more than 350,000 distinct CDR3 sequences, 15% were seen once, and the ten largest hold about 20%. Source material: blood. The receptors stem from a woman aged 60-70 years with Graves' ophthalmopathy.

This clonotype was seen repeatedly, ten times or more. J is TRBJ1-2 and V is TRBV25-1, with unresolved D. Germline V gene sequence: CDR1 MGHDK, CDR2 SYGVNS. The CDR3 consists of 15 residues. Trimming shortened V by 5 bases and J by 2 bases, and 15 bases separated the two germline ends. The CDR3 region has the DNA TGTGCCAGCAGTATTCCTGGAGAGGAAAACTATGGCTACACCTTC. It codes for CASSIPGEENYGYTF.

Ten or more counts support this clonotype. This sequence joins TRBV12-3 or TRBV12-4 and TRBJ2-1; TRBD2 agrees at 11 bases. The V gene end was trimmed by 2 bases and the J gene end by 9 bases; junction bases not matched to a gene: 6. The CDR3 is 15 residues long. This CDR3 is CASSLSGTSGSEQFF. The CDR3 region has the DNA TGTGCCAGCAGTTTAAGTGGGACTAGCGGCAGTGAGCAGTTCTTC.

This clonotype was counted ten times or more. V gene TRBV2 combines with J gene TRBJ1-5; 8 nucleotides align to TRBD1. CDR1 SNHLY and CDR2 FYNNEI come from the germline V gene. V shed 6 bases and J 4 bases; nucleotides not matched to a gene: 8. The CDR3 runs 15 residues. CDR3 coding DNA: TGTGCCAGCAGCAGGACAGGGACATTAAATCAGCCCCAGCATTTT. Translation: CASSRTGTLNQPQHF.

The V call is TRBV7-9, the J call TRBJ2-1; D is unresolved. The CDR3 consists of 16 residues. The V gene lost 3 bases and the J gene lost 6 bases, with 18 bases spanning the gap. Germline CDR1 and CDR2: SEHNR and FQNEAQ (reference sequence). The CDR3 loop reads CASSFSYHDGFNEQFF. The CDR3 bases are TGTGCCAGCAGCTTCTCGTATCATGACGGCTTCAATGAGCAGTTCTTC.

This clonotype was counted many times. The chain combines TRBV11-2 with TRBJ2-1; 7 positions match TRBD2. The V gene's germline CDR1 is SGHAT and CDR2 FQNNGV. The CDR3 consists of 12 residues. V dropped 5 bases and J dropped 8; count of bases not matched to a gene: 3. The CDR3 nucleotides read TGTGCCAGCAGCCCGGGGGGAGATGAGCAGTTCTTC. Encoded protein: CASSPGGDEQFF. Full variable domain (rest looked up from reference TRBV11-2 and TRBJ2-1): EAGVAQSPRYKIIEKRQSVAFWCNPISGHATLYWYQQILGQGPKLLIQFQNNGVVDDSQLPKDRFSAERLKGVDSTLKIQPAKLEDSAVYLCASSPGGDEQFFGPGTRLTVL.

This chain uses TRBV4-2 with TRBJ2-5, with TRBD2 identical over 10 bases. Germline loops: CDR1 LGHNA, CDR2 YNFKEQ. The CDR3 sequence is 17 residues long. Trimming at V came to 0 bases and at J to 4 bases, leaving 8 bases not matched to a gene. The chain's CDR3 is CASSQDGASGSLETQYF. In nucleotides, the CDR3 is TGTGCCAGCAGCCAAGACGGGGCTAGCGGGAGTCTAGAGACCCAGTACTTC.

This clonotype was seen repeatedly, ten times or more. The CDR3: CASSPPTSAPTDTQYF. The CDR3, as DNA: TGTGCCAGCAGCCCGCCGACTAGTGCCCCCACAGATACGCAGTATTTT. V and J are TRBV14 and TRBJ2-3; possibly TRBD2 for D (6 bases). V was cut by 4 bases and J by 2 bases, with 16 bases left in between. Per germline, CDR1 SGHDN and CDR2 FVKESK. CDR3 length: 16 residues.

This clonotype was counted a few times. This chain connects TRBV29-1 to TRBJ2-5; 7 positions agree with TRBD1. V gave up 5 bases and J gave up 5 bases; unmatched junction bases: 11. The CDR3 covers 14 residues. Looked up from germline, CDR1 is SQVTM and CDR2 is ANQGSEA. CDR3 DNA sequence: TGCAGCGTTCCCCTGACAGGGCCGGGGGAGACCCAGTACTTC. As protein: CSVPLTGPGETQYF.

The table lists this clonotype with many counts. This rearrangement joins TRBV28 to TRBJ1-3, with D hard to call. This CDR3 is built from 15 residues. The V gene's germline CDR1 is MDHEN and CDR2 SYDVKM. Trimming removed 1 base at V and 0 bases at J, with 7 bases between. CDR3 protein: CASSLFGPSGNTIYF. The CDR3 DNA reads TGTGCCAGCAGTTTATTTGGACCCTCTGGAAACACCATATATTTT. The entire variable domain, with the rest obtained from reference TRBV28 and TRBJ1-3, is as follows: DVKVTQSSRYLVKRTGEKVFLECVQDMDHENMFWYRQDPGLGLRLIYFSYDVKMKEKGDIPEGYSVSREKKERFSLILESASTNQTSMYLCASSLFGPSGNTIYFGEGSWLTVV.

This clonotype was seen a handful of times. The chain employs TRBV20-1 and TRBJ2-7, with TRBD2 matching 8 bases. Germline V gene lookup returns CDR1 DFQATT and CDR2 SNEGSKA (reference sequence). With V trimmed by 3 bases and J by 2 bases, 3 bases remained unmatched. This CDR3 contains 13 residues. In nucleotides, the CDR3 is TGCAGTGCTAGCGGGGGGGCGGCCTACGAGCAGTACTTC. Encoded protein: CSASGGAAYEQYF.

V usage is TRBV11-3 and J usage is TRBJ2-1; D uncertain. Germline-derived CDR1 and CDR2 are SGHNT and YENEEA. CDR3 length: 13 residues. V shed 0 bases and J shed 9 bases, with 9 bases lying between them. The CDR3 is CASSLESRFEQFF. The CDR3 DNA is TGTGCCAGCAGCTTAGAGTCGAGGTTTGAGCAGTTCTTC.

The chain carries TRBV14 and TRBJ1-1; 7 bases agree with TRBD1. The CDR3 length is 13 residues. Germline V gene data show CDR1 as SGHDN and CDR2 as FVKESK. V lost 2 bases and J lost 7; bases outside the gene matches: 4. The CDR3 loop is CASSQRGRGEAFF. CDR3 bases: TGTGCCAGCAGCCAAAGGGGGCGCGGTGAAGCTTTCTTT.

This clonotype was counted ten times or more. This chain links TRBV6-1 with TRBJ1-4; no reliable D call. The CDR3 runs to 14 residues. With 5 bases removed from V and 6 bases from J, the gap between germline ends came to 13 bases. Germline values: CDR1 MNHNS, CDR2 SASEGT. CDR3 region: CASSPRRRDEKLFF. The CDR3 DNA follows: TGTGCCAGCAGTCCCCGTAGGAGGGATGAAAAACTGTTTTTT.

This chain links TRBV19 with TRBJ2-3; D not resolved. Trimming shortened V by 4 bases and J by 2 bases, and 19 bases separated the two germline ends. Germline-derived CDR1 and CDR2 are LNHDA and SQIVND (reference sequence). CDR3 length: 17 amino acids. For the CDR3, the DNA is TGTGCCAGTAGTACAATGGTGGGCGGCAGGTCCACAGATACGCAGTATTTT. This gives the protein CASSTMVGGRSTDTQYF.

This clonotype was detected a few times. This chain connects TRBV4-1 to TRBJ2-2; D is possibly TRBD2 (5 bases). V was trimmed by 6 bases and J by 0 bases, leaving 11 bases between them. The CDR3 sequence is 15 residues long. The germline CDR1 and CDR2 sequences are MGHRA and YSYEKL. The DNA of the CDR3 is TGCGCCAGCAGGCAACCCGGGACGAACACCGGGGAGCTGTTTTTT. Its translation is CASRQPGTNTGELFF.

This clonotype was counted between two and nine times. The chain combines TRBV4-1 with TRBJ2-2; unclear D gene. The CDR3 runs to 14 residues. V was pared by 3 bases and J by 4 bases, with 9 bases between. Looked up from germline, CDR1 is MGHRA and CDR2 is YSYEKL. The CDR3 DNA reads TGCGCCAGCAGCCACAGCGCCTCCACCGGGGAGCTGTTTTTT. It yields the protein CASSHSASTGELFF.